A single sample gave rise to the 3 T cell receptor beta chains below, sequenced in a study of shared clonotypes between healthy human individuals. Clones were read by immunoSEQ multiplex PCR, and TCRdb kept only the in-frame ones, dropping some. The table has about 1.1 million clones, approximately 80% seen once; the top ten hold about 0.94%. What was sequenced was memory CD4+ T cells from PBMCs. Specified subset: CD45RA-negative fraction. The source is a man younger than 35 in good health. Some clones in this sample may be carry-over from other donors' samples.

The chain carries TRBV5-6 and TRBJ2-3; maybe TRBD1 (6 bases). Germline V gives CDR1 SGHDT, CDR2 YYEEEE. The CDR3 contains 15 residues. With 1 base removed from V and 2 bases from J, the gap between germline ends came to 11 bases. The CDR3 nucleotides read TGTGCCAGCAGCTTGAGAGGGGGTAACACAGATACGCAGTATTTT. Protein sequence: CASSLRGGNTDTQYF.

The chain joins TRBV19 to TRBJ2-6; a possible D gene is TRBD1 (5 bases). V was cut by 1 base and J by 0 bases, with 13 bases left in between. CDR3 length: 18 residues. Germline V gene sequence: CDR1 LNHDA, CDR2 SQIVND (reference sequence). The CDR3 bases are TGTGCCAGTAGTATAGGGGGCAATAGGGGCTCTGGGGCCAACGTCCTGACTTTC. Its protein product is CASSIGGNRGSGANVLTF.

The chain employs TRBV25-1 and TRBJ2-1; 7 positions match TRBD2. V trimming: 8 bases; J trimming: 8 bases; junction bases outside the gene matches: 9. The CDR3 spans 13 residues. The V gene's germline CDR1 is MGHDK and CDR2 SYGVNS. CDR3 region: CASSVGGSDEQFF. The CDR3 DNA follows: TGTGCCAGCTCTGTGGGCGGGAGCGATGAGCAGTTCTTC.